This T cell receptor beta chain was sequenced during a study of T cell repertoires in cytomegalovirus infection. At the level of the study: HLA-B-restricted CMV epitopes that are well studied, plus recently identified HLA-C-restricted ones, were used by the study. Matching HLA type and CMV infection were both indicated by public TCR beta signatures.

Using its own MiXCR run on the reads, TCRdb lists one record per CDR3 protein. Of approximately 730,000 distinct CDR3 sequences listed, approximately 32% are singletons. V dropped 4 bases and J dropped 2 bases, with 11 bases sitting between them. The CDR3 is 15 residues long. Ten or more counts support this clonotype. The antigen remains undetermined. The receptor was isolated from a human donor in good health (CMV status not recorded). Some clones in this sample may be carry-over from other donors' samples. The chain carries TRBV12-3 or TRBV12-4 and TRBJ2-2; weak D call: TRBD2 (5 bases). Specimen: cultured CD8+ T cells from PBMCs, collected from culture after CMV antigen stimulation. CDR3 DNA sequence: TGTGCCAGCAGTTCTGGACTCCTAAACACCGGGGAGCTGTTTTTT. Translation gives CASSSGLLNTGELFF.